The rows below give T cell receptor beta chains drawn from one sample of a study of T cell responses to AZD1222 COVID-19 vaccine. Sequencing used immunoSEQ multiplex PCR; TCRdb keeps in-frame clones, though not all of them. Of about 110,000 clones in the sample, about 82% were seen once. The sample consisted of peripheral blood, taken on day 0 of AZD1222 vaccination. The receptor set was obtained from an adult in good health. The CDR3 runs from the conserved cysteine through the conserved F or W. A D gene is named only where the DNA matches it firmly. Size is omitted from some rows. Given values are once, few, many or a class for expanded clones.

J: TRBJ2-7
size: -
V: TRBV7-2
D: -
CDR3: CASSFSADPRSGEQYF
DNA: TGTGCCAGCAGCTTCTCCGCGGACCCCCGATCGGGCGAGCAGTACTTC

J: TRBJ2-1
size: -
V: TRBV4-3
D: TRBD2
CDR3: CASSQVAGGLYNEQFF
DNA: TGCGCCAGCAGCCAAGTTGCGGGGGGCCTCTACAATGAGCAGTTCTTC

J: TRBJ2-7
size: -
V: TRBV6-5
D: TRBD2
CDR3: CATQRGVSGGTEQYF
DNA: TGTGCCACCCAAAGGGGTGTGAGCGGGGGTACGGAGCAGTACTTC

J: TRBJ2-5
size: -
V: TRBV11-1
D: TRBD2
CDR3: CASSLPLSGGTETQYF
DNA: TGTGCCAGCAGCTTACCGCTTAGCGGGGGTACAGAGACCCAGTACTTC

J: TRBJ1-4
size: -
V: TRBV30
D: -
CDR3: CAWSVRMGGRNEKLFF
DNA: TGTGCCTGGAGTGTAAGAATGGGAGGACGAAATGAAAAACTGTTTTTT

J: TRBJ2-3
size: -
V: TRBV15
D: TRBD1
CDR3: CATSRDRRGQGATDTQYF
DNA: TGTGCCACCAGCAGAGATCGACGGGGACAGGGGGCCACAGATACGCAGTATTTT

J: TRBJ1-5
size: -
V: TRBV6-2/TRBV6-3
D: -
CDR3: CASSYSSGFSNQPQHF
DNA: TGTGCCAGCAGTTACTCCAGCGGATTCTCAAATCAGCCCCAGCATTTT

J: TRBJ2-5
size: once
V: TRBV7-2
D: -
CDR3: CASSQSRLQETQYF
DNA: TGTGCCAGCAGCCAAAGCCGGCTGCAAGAGACCCAGTACTTC

J: TRBJ2-2
size: once
V: TRBV12-3/TRBV12-4
D: -
CDR3: CASSQGWRGELFF
DNA: TGTGCCAGCAGTCAGGGATGGCGGGGGGAGCTGTTTTTT

J: TRBJ2-4
size: -
V: TRBV28
D: -
CDR3: CASSSGTLANF
DNA: TGTGCCAGCAGTTCCGGGACTTTGGCTAACTTC

J: TRBJ2-7
size: -
V: TRBV7-9
D: -
CDR3: CASSATSYEQYF
DNA: TGTGCCAGCAGCGCAACTTCCTACGAGCAGTACTTC

J: TRBJ2-2
size: -
V: TRBV6-2/TRBV6-3
D: TRBD1
CDR3: CASSYVQGHGELFF
DNA: TGTGCCAGCAGTTATGTACAGGGGCACGGGGAGCTGTTTTTT

J: TRBJ1-3
size: once
V: TRBV7-2
D: -
CDR3: CASSPWGSSGNTIYF
DNA: TGTGCCAGCAGCCCGTGGGGGAGCTCTGGAAACACCATATATTTT

J: TRBJ2-7
size: -
V: TRBV7-9
D: -
CDR3: CASSSGETDHIEQYF
DNA: TGTGCCAGCAGCTCAGGGGAGACGGACCATATCGAGCAGTACTTC

J: TRBJ2-5
size: -
V: TRBV9
D: TRBD2
CDR3: CASSTGLAGGMQETQYF
DNA: TGTGCCAGCAGCACGGGACTAGCGGGGGGCATGCAAGAGACCCAGTACTTC